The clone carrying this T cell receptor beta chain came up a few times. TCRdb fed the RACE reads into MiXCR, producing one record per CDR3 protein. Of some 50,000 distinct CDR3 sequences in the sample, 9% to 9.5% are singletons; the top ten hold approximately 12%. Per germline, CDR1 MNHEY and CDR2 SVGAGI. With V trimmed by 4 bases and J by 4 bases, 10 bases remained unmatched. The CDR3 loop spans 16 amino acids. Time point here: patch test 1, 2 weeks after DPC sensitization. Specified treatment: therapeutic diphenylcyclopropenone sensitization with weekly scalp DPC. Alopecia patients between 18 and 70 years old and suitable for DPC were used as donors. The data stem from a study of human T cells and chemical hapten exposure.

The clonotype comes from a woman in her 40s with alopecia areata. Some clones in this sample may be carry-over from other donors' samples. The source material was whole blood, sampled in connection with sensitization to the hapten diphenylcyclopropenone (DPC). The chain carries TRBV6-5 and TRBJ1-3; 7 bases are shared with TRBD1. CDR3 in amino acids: CASSSRQGHRGNTIYF. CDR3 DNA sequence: TGTGCCAGCAGTTCAAGACAGGGCCATAGAGGAAACACCATATATTTT.